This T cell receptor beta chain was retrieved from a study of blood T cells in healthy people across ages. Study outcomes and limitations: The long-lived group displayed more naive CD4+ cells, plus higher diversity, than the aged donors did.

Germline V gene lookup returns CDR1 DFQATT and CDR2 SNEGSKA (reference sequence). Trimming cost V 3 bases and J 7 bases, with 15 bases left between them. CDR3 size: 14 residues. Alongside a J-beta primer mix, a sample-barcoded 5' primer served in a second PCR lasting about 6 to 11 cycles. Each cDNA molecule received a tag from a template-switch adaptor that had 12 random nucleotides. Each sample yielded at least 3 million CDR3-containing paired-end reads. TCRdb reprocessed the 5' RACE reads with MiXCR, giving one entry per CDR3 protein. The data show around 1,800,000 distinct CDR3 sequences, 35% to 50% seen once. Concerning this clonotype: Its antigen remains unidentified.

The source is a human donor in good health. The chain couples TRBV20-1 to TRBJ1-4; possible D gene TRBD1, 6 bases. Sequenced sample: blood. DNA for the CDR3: TGCAGTGCTAGGTCCCCCGGGACACTTGAAAAACTGTTTTTT. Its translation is CSARSPGTLEKLFF.